What follows are 21 T cell receptor beta chains derived from one specimen sequenced in a study of blood T cell repertoires in COVID-19. Clones were sequenced by immunoSEQ multiplex PCR, and TCRdb holds only the in-frame ones, with some missing. The data show 200,000 or so clones, with roughly 89% seen just once and approximately 2.3% held by the top ten. The sequencing input was PBMCs or T cells enriched from blood (not recorded which). The receptor source for this set is a woman between 35 and 50 years old with acute COVID-19.

The chain combines TRBV29-1 with TRBJ1-3; D not resolved. The CDR3 totals 15 residues. The V gene lost 7 bases and the J gene lost 2 bases, with 18 bases spanning the gap. The germline gives CDR1 SQVTM, CDR2 ANQGSEA. The CDR3 sequence is CSARGRSLAGNTIYF. The CDR3 nucleotides are TGCAGCGCCAGAGGTAGATCTTTGGCTGGAAACACCATATATTTT.

This chain joins TRBV4-1 and TRBJ2-7; the D gene is possibly TRBD1 (5 bases). Germline loops: CDR1 MGHRA, CDR2 YSYEKL. The CDR3 covers 18 residues. The V end was cut by 1 base, the J end by 2 bases, with 21 bases between. The CDR3, as DNA: TGCGCCAGCAGCCAAGCGGCACAGATAGGGGTGGGGACCTACGAGCAGTACTTC. Residues: CASSQAAQIGVGTYEQYF.

The rearrangement links TRBV18 to TRBJ1-3; 8 nucleotides match TRBD1. The ends lost 5 bases at V and 4 bases at J; junction bases unmatched: 7. Germline assignment: CDR1 KGHSH and CDR2 LQKENI. This CDR3 comprises 15 residues. CDR3 in DNA: TGTGCCAGCTCAACCGGGACAGGAGGGGGAAACACCATATATTTT. It translates to CASSTGTGGGNTIYF.

J is TRBJ1-1 and V is TRBV30; D is uncertain. CDR3 length: 16 residues. The V gene's germline CDR1 is GTSNPN and CDR2 SVGIG (reference sequence). Trimming shortened V by 0 bases and J by 1 base, and 15 bases separated the two germline ends. As DNA, the CDR3 is TGTGCCTGGAGTGTACTAGGTGGGTCCGCGAACACTGAAGCTTTCTTT. This encodes CAWSVLGGSANTEAFF.

This clone has more than one count but fewer than ten. The chain has TRBV5-6 and TRBJ2-5; no firm D call. Trimming took 2 bases from V and 0 from J, leaving 2 bases between them. Germline V gene sequence: CDR1 SGHDT, CDR2 YYEEEE. This CDR3 has 12 amino acids. In DNA, the CDR3 is TGTGCCAGCAGCTTTAACCAAGAGACCCAGTACTTC. Translating it yields CASSFNQETQYF.

This clone was seen a single time. J is TRBJ2-7 and V is TRBV9, with unresolved D. The CDR3 has 14 residues. Germline lookup yields CDR1 SGDLS and CDR2 YYNGEE. V dropped 4 bases and J dropped 1 base, with 12 bases sitting between them. Here the CDR3 reads CASSTRGGSYEQYF. CDR3 coding DNA: TGTGCCAGCAGCACGAGAGGCGGTTCCTACGAGCAGTACTTC.

CDR3 DNA sequence: TGTGCCAGCAGCGTAGGGGCTAGCGGGAGGGAGACCCAGTACTTC. It encodes CASSVGASGRETQYF. The V and J genes are TRBV9 and TRBJ2-5, with 11 bases lining up with TRBD2. Germline CDR1 reads SGDLS; CDR2 reads YYNGEE. V lost 0 bases to trimming and J lost 5 bases; unmatched junction nucleotides: 3. This CDR3 has 15 amino acids.

This sequence joins TRBV28 and TRBJ1-5; TRBD1 is a possible D gene (5 bases). Germline lookup yields CDR1 MDHEN and CDR2 SYDVKM. Trimming stripped 4 bases from V and 0 bases from J, with 25 bases between. The CDR3 is 20 amino acids. The CDR3 reads CASSSVGWDRGPFSNQPQHF. In DNA, the CDR3 is TGTGCCAGCAGTTCAGTGGGGTGGGATAGGGGCCCCTTTAGCAATCAGCCCCAGCATTTT.

V is TRBV7-6 and J is TRBJ1-4; weak D call: TRBD1 (6 bases). The CDR3 spans 14 residues. Trimming cost V 5 bases and J 8 bases, with 15 bases left between them. Germline CDR1 and CDR2: SGHVS and FNYEAQ. The CDR3 loop reads CASSRSGTSEKLFF. DNA for the CDR3: TGTGCCAGCAGCCGGTCCGGGACATCCGAAAAACTGTTTTTT.

This clone was seen a single time. The chain links TRBV7-9 to TRBJ1-5; D perhaps matches TRBD1 (5 bases). This CDR3 has 15 amino acids. Germline V lookup: CDR1 SEHNR, CDR2 FQNEAQ (reference sequence). Trimming took off 1 base at V and 5 bases at J, with 12 bases between the two ends. The CDR3 region has the DNA TGTGCCAGCAGCTTAGGCAACAGGAGAGATCAGCCCCAGCATTTT. This gives the protein CASSLGNRRDQPQHF.

The chain employs TRBV30 and TRBJ2-2, with D possibly being TRBD1 or TRBD2 (5 bases each). Germline CDR1 and CDR2: GTSNPN and SVGIG (reference sequence). The V end was cut by 5 bases, the J end by 6 bases, with 22 bases between. The CDR3 loop spans 16 amino acids. The chain's CDR3 is CAWGGRGPSGPGELFF. The CDR3, as DNA: TGTGCCTGGGGGGGAAGGGGCCCTTCGGGTCCCGGGGAGCTGTTTTTT.

The chain is built from TRBV28 and TRBJ2-1; D remains unclear. Trimming left V 8 bases short and J 9 bases short, with 8 bases between. The CDR3 sequence is 10 residues long. The germline V gene encodes CDR1 MDHEN and CDR2 SYDVKM. The chain's CDR3 is CASRGSEQFF. Here the CDR3 DNA reads TGTGCCAGCCGCGGCAGTGAGCAGTTCTTC.

This rearrangement joins TRBV6-5 to TRBJ2-1; 12 nucleotides align to TRBD2. The germline V gene has CDR1 MNHEY and CDR2 SVGAGI. This CDR3 is built from 16 residues. V lost 4 bases to trimming and J lost 4 bases; unmatched junction nucleotides: 5. The CDR3 loop reads CASSSLAGGQYNEQFF. CDR3 DNA sequence: TGTGCCAGCAGTTCTCTAGCGGGGGGGCAATACAATGAGCAGTTCTTC.

The rearrangement uses TRBV18 and TRBJ1-3; 8 bases map to TRBD1. Trimming at V came to 5 bases and at J to 3 bases, leaving 3 bases not matched to a gene. This CDR3 has 14 residues. CDR1 KGHSH and CDR2 LQKENI come from the germline V gene. CDR3 amino acids: CASSSDRVGNTIYF. The CDR3 DNA follows: TGTGCCAGCTCATCGGACAGGGTTGGAAACACCATATATTTT.

This sequence joins TRBV6-1 and TRBJ1-1; a possible D gene is TRBD1 (5 bases). CDR1 is MNHNS and CDR2 is SASEGT in the germline V gene. The CDR3 sequence is 14 residues long. V dropped 3 bases and J dropped 1 base, with 9 bases sitting between them. The CDR3 region is CASSETARNTEAFF. The CDR3 coding sequence is TGTGCCAGCAGTGAGACAGCCCGGAACACTGAAGCTTTCTTT.

The chain couples TRBV6-1 to TRBJ1-3; D unresolved. This CDR3 has 13 residues. V lost 3 bases to trimming and J lost 4 bases, with 7 bases between them. Germline CDR1 reads MNHNS; CDR2 reads SASEGT. The CDR3 DNA sequence: TGTGCCAGCAGTGAGCGGTTGGGAAACACCATATATTTT. Translating it yields CASSERLGNTIYF.

V usage is TRBV6-1 and J usage is TRBJ1-1; D is perhaps TRBD1 (6 bases). Trimming left V 2 bases short and J 6 bases short, with 7 bases between. CDR3 length equals 12 residues. The germline V gene has CDR1 MNHNS and CDR2 SASEGT. The DNA for the CDR3 is TGTGCCAGCAGTGAACAGGGGCCTGAAGCTTTCTTT. Translation: CASSEQGPEAFF.

The chain links TRBV19 to TRBJ1-6, with no clear D. Germline lookup yields CDR1 LNHDA and CDR2 SQIVND (reference sequence). This CDR3 spans 13 amino acids. The V end lost 3 bases, the J end lost 11 bases, and 11 bases lay between the germline ends. CDR3 nucleotide sequence: TGTGCCAGTAGTATCCTCAACAGTACACCCCTCCACTTT. It specifies CASSILNSTPLHF.

The chain carries TRBV6-5 and TRBJ2-2, with D possibly TRBD2 on 5 matching bases. This CDR3 spans 15 amino acids. Germline V gene sequence: CDR1 MNHEY, CDR2 SVGAGI. The V and J ends lost 6 bases and 0 bases respectively, with 11 bases between them. The CDR3 coding sequence is TGTGCCAGCAGCCCGACTACCACGAACACCGGGGAGCTGTTTTTT. This encodes CASSPTTTNTGELFF.

The CDR3: CASSQDGQNIQYF. Written as DNA, the CDR3 is TGCGCCAGCAGCCAAGATGGGCAAAACATTCAGTACTTC. V gene TRBV4-1 combines with J gene TRBJ2-4; D gene ambiguous. The germline CDR1 and CDR2 sequences are MGHRA and YSYEKL. V was trimmed by 0 bases and J by 5 bases, leaving 5 bases between them. This CDR3 is built from 13 residues.

V usage is TRBV29-1 and J usage is TRBJ2-7; the match to TRBD1 covers 7 bases. Germline CDR1 SQVTM, CDR2 ANQGSEA. The CDR3 contains 13 residues. After removal of 7 bases from V and 5 bases from J, the junction contained 11 bases not matched to a gene. The CDR3 DNA reads TGCAGCGCATTCGCCGACAGGGCGAACGAGCAGTACTTC. Its protein is CSAFADRANEQYF.